This TCR beta chain was sequenced for a study of identical twins. Study-level results: Where out-of-frame alpha sequences were twin-shared, they showed excess low generation probability.

All donors comprised healthy Caucasians. This CDR3 spans 15 amino acids. Germline CDR1 is SGHKS and CDR2 is YYEKEE (reference sequence). V shed 0 bases and J shed 2 bases, with 8 bases lying between them. TCRdb used MiXCR to reprocess the 5' RACE reads, holding one entry per CDR3 protein. The sample shows about 250,000 distinct CDR3 sequences, 7.5% of them seen only once. On this clonotype: Its target is unknown.

These records were also assigned to another study, of yellow fever vaccine responses in identical twins. As that report states: Reportedly, the T cell response mounted by twins to vaccine seemed partly convergent, partly personalized.

The origin of this receptor is a young woman in good health. The chain joins TRBV5-5 to TRBJ1-4, with no clear D. Sequencing used CD8+ T cells sorted from blood. Here the CDR3 reads CASSLATRTNEKLFF. The CDR3 DNA reads TGTGCCAGCAGCTTGGCGACCAGGACTAATGAAAAACTGTTTTTT.